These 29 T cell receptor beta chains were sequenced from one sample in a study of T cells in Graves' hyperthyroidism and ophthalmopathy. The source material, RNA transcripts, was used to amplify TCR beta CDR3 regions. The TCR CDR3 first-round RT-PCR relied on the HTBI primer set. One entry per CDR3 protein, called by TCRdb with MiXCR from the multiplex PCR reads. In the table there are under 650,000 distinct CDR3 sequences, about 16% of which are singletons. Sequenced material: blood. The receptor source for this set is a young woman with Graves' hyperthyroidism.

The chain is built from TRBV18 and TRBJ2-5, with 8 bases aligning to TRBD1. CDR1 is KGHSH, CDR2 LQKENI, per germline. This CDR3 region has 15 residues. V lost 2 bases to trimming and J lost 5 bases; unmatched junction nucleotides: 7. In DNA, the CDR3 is TGTGCCAGCTCACCATCACAGGGGGTCGGGGAGACCCAGTACTTC. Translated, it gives CASSPSQGVGETQYF.

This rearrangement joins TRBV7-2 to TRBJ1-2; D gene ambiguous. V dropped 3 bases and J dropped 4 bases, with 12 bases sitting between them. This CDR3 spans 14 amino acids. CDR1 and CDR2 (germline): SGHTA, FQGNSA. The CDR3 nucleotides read TGTGCCAGCAGCTTCAGCTTTAAAGGCTATGGCTACACCTTC. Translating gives CASSFSFKGYGYTF.

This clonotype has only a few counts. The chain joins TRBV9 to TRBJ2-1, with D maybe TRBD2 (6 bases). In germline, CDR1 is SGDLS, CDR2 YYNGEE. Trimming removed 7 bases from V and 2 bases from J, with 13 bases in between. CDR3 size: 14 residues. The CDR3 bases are TGTGCCAGCCGACCGGGAGACGCCTACAATGAGCAGTTCTTC. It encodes CASRPGDAYNEQFF.

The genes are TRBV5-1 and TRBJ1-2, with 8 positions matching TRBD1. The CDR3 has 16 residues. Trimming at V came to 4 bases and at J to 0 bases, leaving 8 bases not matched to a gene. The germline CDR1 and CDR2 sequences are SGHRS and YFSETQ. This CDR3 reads CASSAPNRGTNYGYTF. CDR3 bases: TGCGCCAGCAGCGCCCCCAACAGGGGGACTAACTATGGCTACACCTTC.

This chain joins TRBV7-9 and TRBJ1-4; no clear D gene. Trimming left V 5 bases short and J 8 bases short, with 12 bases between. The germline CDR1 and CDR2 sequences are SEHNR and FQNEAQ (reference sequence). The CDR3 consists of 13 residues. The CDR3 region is CASSPPLDEKLFF. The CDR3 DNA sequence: TGTGCCAGCAGCCCCCCCCTCGACGAAAAACTGTTTTTT.

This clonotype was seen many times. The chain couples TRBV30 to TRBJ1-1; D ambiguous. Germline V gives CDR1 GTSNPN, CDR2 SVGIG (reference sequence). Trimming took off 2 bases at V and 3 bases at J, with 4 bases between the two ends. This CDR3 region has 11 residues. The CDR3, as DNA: TGTGCCTGGAGTTCGTACACTGAAGCTTTCTTT. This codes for CAWSSYTEAFF. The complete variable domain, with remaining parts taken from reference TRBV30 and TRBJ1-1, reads SQTIHQWPATLVQPVGSPLSLECTVEGTSNPNLYWYRQAAGRGLQLLFYSVGIGQISSEVPQNLSASRPQDRQFILSSKKLLLSDSGFYLCAWSSYTEAFFGQGTRLTVV.

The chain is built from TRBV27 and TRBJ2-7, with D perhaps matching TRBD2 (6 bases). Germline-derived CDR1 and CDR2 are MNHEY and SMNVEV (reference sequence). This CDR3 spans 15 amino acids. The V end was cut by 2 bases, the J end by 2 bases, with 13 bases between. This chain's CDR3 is CASSLLRSGAYEQYF. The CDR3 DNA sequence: TGTGCCAGCAGTTTACTCAGATCGGGGGCCTACGAGCAGTACTTC.

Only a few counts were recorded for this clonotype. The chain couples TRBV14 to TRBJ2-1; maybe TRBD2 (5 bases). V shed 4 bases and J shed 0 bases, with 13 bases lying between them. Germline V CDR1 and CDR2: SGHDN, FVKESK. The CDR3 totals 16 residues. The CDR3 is CASSLHGGSSYNEQFF. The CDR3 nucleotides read TGTGCCAGCAGCCTTCATGGTGGGAGCTCCTACAATGAGCAGTTCTTC.

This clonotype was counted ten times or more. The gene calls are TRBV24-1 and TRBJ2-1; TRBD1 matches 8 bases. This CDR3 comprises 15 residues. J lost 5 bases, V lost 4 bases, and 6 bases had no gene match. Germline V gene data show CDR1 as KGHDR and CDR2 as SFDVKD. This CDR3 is CATSEMGQANNEQFF. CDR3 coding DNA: TGTGCCACCAGTGAAATGGGACAGGCGAACAATGAGCAGTTCTTC.

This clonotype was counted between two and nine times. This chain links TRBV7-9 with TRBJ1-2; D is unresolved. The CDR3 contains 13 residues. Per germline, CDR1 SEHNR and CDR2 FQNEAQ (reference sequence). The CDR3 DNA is TGTGCTTTCCCCCGGGTGCAAACCTATGGCTACACCTTC. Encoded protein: CAFPRVQTYGYTF.

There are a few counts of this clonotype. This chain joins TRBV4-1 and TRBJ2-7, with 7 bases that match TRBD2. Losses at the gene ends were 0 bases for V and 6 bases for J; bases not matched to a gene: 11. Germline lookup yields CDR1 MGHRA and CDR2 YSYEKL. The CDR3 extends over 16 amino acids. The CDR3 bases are TGCGCCAGCAGCCAAGAAACTAGCGTCTTGGTGGGCGAGCAGTACTTC. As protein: CASSQETSVLVGEQYF.

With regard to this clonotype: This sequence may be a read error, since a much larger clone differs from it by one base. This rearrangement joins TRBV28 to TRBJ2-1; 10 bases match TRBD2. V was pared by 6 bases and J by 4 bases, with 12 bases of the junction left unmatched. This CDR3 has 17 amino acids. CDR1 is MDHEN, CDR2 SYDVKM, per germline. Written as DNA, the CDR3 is TGTGCCAGCAGCCCGGGACCAGCGGGAGGGATATACAATGAGCAGTTCTTC. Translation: CASSPGPAGGIYNEQFF.

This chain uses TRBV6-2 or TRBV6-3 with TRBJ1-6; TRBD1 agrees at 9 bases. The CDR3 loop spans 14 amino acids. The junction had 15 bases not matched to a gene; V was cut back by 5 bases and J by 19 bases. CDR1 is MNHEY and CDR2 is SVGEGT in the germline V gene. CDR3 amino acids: CASSPPGQGGGFHF. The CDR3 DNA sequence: TGTGCCAGCAGTCCCCCGGGACAGGGAGGGGGATTTCACTTT.

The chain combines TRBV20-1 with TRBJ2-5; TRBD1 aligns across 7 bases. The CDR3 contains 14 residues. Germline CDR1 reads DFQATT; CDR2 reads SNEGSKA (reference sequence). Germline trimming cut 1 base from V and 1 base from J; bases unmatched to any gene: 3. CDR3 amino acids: CSARANRGQETQYF. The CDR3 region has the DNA TGCAGTGCTAGAGCTAACAGGGGCCAAGAGACCCAGTACTTC.

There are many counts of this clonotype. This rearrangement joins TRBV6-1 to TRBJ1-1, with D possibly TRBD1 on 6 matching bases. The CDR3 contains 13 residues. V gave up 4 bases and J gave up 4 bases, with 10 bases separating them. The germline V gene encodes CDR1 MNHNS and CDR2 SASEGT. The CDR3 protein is CASSAQGSTEAFF. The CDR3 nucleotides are TGTGCCAGCAGTGCACAGGGTAGCACTGAAGCTTTCTTT.

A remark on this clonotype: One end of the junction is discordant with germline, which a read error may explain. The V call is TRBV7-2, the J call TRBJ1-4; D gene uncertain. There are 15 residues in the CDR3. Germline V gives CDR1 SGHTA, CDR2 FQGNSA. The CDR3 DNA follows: TGTGCCGGCAGCTCCCTAGCCGCAACTAATGAAAAACTGTTTTTT. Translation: CAGSSLAATNEKLFF. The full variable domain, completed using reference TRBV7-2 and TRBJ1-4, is GAGVSQSPSNKVTEKGKDVELRCDPISGHTALYWYRQSLGQGLEFLIYFQGNSAPDKSGLPSDRFSAERTGGSVSTLTIQRTQQEDSAVYLCAGSSLAATNEKLFFGSGTQLSVL.

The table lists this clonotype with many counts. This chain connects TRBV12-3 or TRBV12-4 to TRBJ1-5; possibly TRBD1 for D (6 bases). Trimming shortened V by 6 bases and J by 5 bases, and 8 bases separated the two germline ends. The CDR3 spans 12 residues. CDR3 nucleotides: TGTGCCAGCAGCCAGGGGTATCAGCCCCAGCATTTT. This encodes CASSQGYQPQHF.

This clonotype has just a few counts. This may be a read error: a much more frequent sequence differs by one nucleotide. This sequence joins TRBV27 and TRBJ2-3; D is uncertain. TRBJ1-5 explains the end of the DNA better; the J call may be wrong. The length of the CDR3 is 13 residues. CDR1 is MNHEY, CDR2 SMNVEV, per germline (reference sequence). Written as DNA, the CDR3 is TGTGCCAGCAAGGGTCAAGGTACAGATACGCAGCATTTT. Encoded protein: CASKGQGTDTQHF.

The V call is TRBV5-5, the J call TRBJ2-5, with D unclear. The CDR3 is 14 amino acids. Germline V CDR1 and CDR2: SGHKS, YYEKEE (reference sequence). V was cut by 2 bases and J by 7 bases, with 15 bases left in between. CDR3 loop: CASSLSRPSTTQYF. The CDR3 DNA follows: TGTGCCAGCAGCTTATCCAGGCCAAGCACGACCCAGTACTTC.

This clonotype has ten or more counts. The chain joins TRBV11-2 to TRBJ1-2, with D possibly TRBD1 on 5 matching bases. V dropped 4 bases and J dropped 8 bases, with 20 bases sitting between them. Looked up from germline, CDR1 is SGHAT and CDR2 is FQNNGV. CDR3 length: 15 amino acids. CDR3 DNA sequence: TGTGCCAGCAGCTCCAATCCCCAGGGTGCAGGCGGCTACACCTTC. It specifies CASSSNPQGAGGYTF.

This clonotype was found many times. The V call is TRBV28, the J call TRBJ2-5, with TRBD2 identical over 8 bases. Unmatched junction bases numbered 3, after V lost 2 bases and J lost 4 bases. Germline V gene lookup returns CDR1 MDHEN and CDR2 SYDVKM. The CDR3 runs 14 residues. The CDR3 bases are TGTGCCAGCAGTTTACGGGGGGGGCTAGAGACCCAGTACTTC. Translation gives CASSLRGGLETQYF.

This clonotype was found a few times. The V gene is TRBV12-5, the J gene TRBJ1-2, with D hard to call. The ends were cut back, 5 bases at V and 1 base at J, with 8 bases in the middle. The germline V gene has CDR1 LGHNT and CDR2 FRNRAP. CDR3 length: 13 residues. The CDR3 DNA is TGTGCTAGTGGTCCGGGAGTTAACTATGGCTACACCTTC. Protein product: CASGPGVNYGYTF.

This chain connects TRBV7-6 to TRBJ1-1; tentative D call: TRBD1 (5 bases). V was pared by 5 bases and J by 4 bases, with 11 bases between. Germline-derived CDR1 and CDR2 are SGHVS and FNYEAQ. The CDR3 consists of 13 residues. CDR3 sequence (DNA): TGTGCCAGCAGCGAGGGGCGGGCCACTGAAGCTTTCTTT. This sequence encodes CASSEGRATEAFF.

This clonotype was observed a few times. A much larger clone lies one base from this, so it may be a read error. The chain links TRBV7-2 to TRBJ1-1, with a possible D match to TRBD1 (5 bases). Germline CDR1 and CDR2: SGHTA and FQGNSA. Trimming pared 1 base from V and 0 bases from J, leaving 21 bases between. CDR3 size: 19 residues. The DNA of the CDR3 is TGTGCCAGCAGCTTAGAAGGCGGGGCGGCCGCTAGCATGAACACTGAAGCTTTCTTT. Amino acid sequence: CASSLEGGAAASMNTEAFF.

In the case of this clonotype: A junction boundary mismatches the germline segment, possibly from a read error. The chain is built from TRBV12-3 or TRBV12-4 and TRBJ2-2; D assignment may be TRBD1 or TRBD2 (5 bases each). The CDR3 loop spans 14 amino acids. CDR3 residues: CANSPGTFTGELFF. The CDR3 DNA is TGTGCCAACAGTCCCGGGACGTTCACCGGGGAGCTGTTTTTT.

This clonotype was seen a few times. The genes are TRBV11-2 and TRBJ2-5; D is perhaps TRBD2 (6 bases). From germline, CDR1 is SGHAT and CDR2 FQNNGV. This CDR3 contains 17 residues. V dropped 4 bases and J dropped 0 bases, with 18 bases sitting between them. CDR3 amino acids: CASSSLGLAFYQETQYF. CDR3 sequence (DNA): TGTGCCAGCAGCTCTCTAGGGCTAGCGTTTTACCAAGAGACCCAGTACTTC.

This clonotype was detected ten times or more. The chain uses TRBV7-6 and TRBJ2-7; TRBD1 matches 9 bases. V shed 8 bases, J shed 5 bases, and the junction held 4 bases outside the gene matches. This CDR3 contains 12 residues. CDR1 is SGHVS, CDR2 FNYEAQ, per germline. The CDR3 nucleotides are TGTGCCAGCGGGACAGGGAGGAACGAGCAGTACTTC. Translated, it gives CASGTGRNEQYF.

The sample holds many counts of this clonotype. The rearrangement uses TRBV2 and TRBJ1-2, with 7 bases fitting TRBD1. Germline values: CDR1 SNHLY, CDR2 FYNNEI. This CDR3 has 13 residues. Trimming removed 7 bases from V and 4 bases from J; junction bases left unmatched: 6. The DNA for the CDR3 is TGTGCCAGCACCCCCGGGACAGCCTATGGCTACACCTTC. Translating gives CASTPGTAYGYTF.

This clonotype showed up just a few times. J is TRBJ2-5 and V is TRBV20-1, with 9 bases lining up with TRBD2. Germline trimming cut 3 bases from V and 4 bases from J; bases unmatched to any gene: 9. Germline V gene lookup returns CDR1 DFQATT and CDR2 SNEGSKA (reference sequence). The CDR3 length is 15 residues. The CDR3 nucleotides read TGCAGTGCTAGGTCGGTAGCGGGAGCCGGAGAGACCCAGTACTTC. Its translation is CSARSVAGAGETQYF.